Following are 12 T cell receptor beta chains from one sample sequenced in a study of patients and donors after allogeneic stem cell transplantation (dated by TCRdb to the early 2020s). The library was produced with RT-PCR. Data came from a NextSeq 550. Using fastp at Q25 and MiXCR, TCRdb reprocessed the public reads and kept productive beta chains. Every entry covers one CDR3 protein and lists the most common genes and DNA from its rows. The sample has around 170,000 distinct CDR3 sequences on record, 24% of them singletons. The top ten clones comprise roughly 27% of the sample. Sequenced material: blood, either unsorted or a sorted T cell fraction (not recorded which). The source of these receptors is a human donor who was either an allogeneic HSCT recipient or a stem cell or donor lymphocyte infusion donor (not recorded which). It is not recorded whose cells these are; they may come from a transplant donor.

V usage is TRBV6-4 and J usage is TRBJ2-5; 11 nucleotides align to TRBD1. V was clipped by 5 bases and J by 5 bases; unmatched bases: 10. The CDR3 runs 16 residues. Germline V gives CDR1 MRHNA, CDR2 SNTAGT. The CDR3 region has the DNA TGTGCCAGCAGTTCTCAGAAGGGACAGGGGGTCGAGACCCAGTACTTC. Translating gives CASSSQKGQGVETQYF.

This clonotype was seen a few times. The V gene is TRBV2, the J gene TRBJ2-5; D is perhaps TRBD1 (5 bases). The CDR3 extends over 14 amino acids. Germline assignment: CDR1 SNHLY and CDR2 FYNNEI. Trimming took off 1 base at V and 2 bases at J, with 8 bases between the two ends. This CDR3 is CASSEDRMQETQYF. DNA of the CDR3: TGTGCCAGCAGTGAAGACAGGATGCAAGAGACCCAGTACTTC.

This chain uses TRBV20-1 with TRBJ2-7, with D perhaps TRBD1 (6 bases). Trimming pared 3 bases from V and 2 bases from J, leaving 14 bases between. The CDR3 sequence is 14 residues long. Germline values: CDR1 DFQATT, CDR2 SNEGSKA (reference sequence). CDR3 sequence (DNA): TGCAGTGCTAGTCTTCCGGACAGTCCCTACGAGCAGTACTTC. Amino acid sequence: CSASLPDSPYEQYF.

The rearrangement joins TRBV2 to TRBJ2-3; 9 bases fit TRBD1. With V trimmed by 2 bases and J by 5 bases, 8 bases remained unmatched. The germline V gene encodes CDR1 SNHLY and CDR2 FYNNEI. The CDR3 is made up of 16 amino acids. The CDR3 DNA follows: TGTGCCAGCAGTGAAAATACAGGGGGCTTAGGAGATACGCAGTATTTT. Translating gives CASSENTGGLGDTQYF. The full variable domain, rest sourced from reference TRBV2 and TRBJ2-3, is EPEVTQTPSHQVTQMGQEVILRCVPISNHLYFYWYRQILGQKVEFLVSFYNNEISEKSEIFDDQFSVERPDGSNFTLKIRSTKLEDSAMYFCASSENTGGLGDTQYFGPGTRLTVL.

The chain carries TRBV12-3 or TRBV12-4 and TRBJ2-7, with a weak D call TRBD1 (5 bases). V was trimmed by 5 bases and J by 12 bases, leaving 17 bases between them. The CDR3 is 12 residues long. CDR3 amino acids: CASSLTGFARYF. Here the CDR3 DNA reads TGTGCCAGCAGTCTTACAGGATTCGCTAGGTACTTC.

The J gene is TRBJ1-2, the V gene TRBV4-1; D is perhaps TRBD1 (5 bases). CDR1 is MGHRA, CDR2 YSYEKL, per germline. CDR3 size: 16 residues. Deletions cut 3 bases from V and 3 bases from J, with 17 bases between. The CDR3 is CASSHARGEAHYGYTF. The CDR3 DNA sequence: TGCGCCAGCAGCCATGCCCGGGGGGAGGCCCACTATGGCTACACCTTC.

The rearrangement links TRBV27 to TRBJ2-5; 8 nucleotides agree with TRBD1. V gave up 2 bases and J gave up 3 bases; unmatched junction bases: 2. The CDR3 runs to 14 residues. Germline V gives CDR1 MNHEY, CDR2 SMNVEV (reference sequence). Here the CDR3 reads CASSLGQGKETQYF. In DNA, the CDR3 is TGTGCCAGCAGTTTAGGACAGGGAAAAGAGACCCAGTACTTC.

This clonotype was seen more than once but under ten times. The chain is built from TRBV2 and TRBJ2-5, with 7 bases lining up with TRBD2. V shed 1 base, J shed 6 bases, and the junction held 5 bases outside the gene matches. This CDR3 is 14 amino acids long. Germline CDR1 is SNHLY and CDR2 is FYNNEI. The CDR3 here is CASSEERGLQTQYF. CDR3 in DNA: TGTGCCAGCAGTGAAGAGCGGGGTTTACAGACCCAGTACTTC.

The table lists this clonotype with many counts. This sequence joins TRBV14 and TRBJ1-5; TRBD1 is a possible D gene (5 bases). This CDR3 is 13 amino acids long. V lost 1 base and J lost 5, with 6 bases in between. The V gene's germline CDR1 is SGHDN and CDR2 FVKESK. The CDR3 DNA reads TGTGCCAGCAGCCAAGCAGGGTATCAGCCCCAGCATTTT. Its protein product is CASSQAGYQPQHF.

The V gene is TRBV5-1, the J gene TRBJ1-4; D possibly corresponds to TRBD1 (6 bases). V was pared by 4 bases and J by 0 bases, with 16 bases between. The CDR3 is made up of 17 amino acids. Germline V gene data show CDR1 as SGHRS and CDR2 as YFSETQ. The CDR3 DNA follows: TGCGCCAGCAGCGGTGGACAGTTTTCTGCAACTAATGAAAAACTGTTTTTT. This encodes CASSGGQFSATNEKLFF. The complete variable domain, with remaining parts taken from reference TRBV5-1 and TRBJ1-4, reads KAGVTQTPRYLIKTRGQQVTLSCSPISGHRSVSWYQQTPGQGLQFLFEYFSETQRNKGNFPGRFSGRQFSNSRSEMNVSTLELGDSALYLCASSGGQFSATNEKLFFGSGTQLSVL.

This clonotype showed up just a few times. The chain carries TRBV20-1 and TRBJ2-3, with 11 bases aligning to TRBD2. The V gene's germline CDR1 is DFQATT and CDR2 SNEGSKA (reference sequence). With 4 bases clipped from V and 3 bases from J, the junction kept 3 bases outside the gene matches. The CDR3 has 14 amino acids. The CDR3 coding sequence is TGCAGTGCTATCGCTAGCGGGAGGACAGATACGCAGTATTTT. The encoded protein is CSAIASGRTDTQYF.

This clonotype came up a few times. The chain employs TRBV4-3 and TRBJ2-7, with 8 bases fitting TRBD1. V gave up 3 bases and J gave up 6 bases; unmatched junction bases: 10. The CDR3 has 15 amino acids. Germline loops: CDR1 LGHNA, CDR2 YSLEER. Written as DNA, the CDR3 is TGCGCCAGCAGCCATGCCGGGACAGGCTTGATCGAGCAGTACTTC. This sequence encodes CASSHAGTGLIEQYF.